These 16 T cell receptor beta chains share one sample of origin, sequenced in a study of blood T cell repertoires in COVID-19 (dated by TCRdb to 2018 to 2020). Receptors were amplified or captured by the immunoSEQ multiplex PCR assay. Imported from immuneACCESS, the table was reduced by TCRdb to in-frame sequences with V and J called. These copies leave out some clones; in studies compared against another copy, an unresolved V gene accounts for under half, and the cause of the remainder is not known. In all, the sample holds 87,000 or so clones, and over 75% of those were seen once. 15% to 20% of the sample is held by the ten biggest clonotypes. The material sequenced was peripheral blood. These receptors were taken from a woman of 80 years or more with active or convalescent COVID-19.

The CDR3 DNA is TGTGCCAGCAGCTTAGACAGGGTTTCACCCCTCCACTTT. This sequence encodes CASSLDRVSPLHF. The chain recombines TRBV11-3 with TRBJ1-6; D perhaps matches TRBD1 (5 bases). The length of the CDR3 is 13 residues. The V end was cut by 0 bases, the J end by 9 bases, with 6 bases between. CDR1 is SGHNT, CDR2 YENEEA, per germline.

The chain uses TRBV7-3 and TRBJ2-7; 7 bases match TRBD2. The CDR3 loop spans 15 amino acids. Unmatched junction bases numbered 9, after V lost 5 bases and J lost 2 bases. The germline V gene has CDR1 SGHTA and CDR2 FQGTGA. The CDR3 DNA reads as TGTGCCAGCAGCCTCTTTGGCGGGAGCACCTACGAGCAGTACTTC. Its translation: CASSLFGGSTYEQYF.

The chain uses TRBV18 and TRBJ1-1; D gene ambiguous. The germline V gene has CDR1 KGHSH and CDR2 LQKENI. V was clipped by 3 bases and J by 1 base, with 12 bases between them. The CDR3 runs to 15 residues. The CDR3 is CASSPLEGPNTEAFF. The CDR3 DNA is TGTGCCAGCTCACCGCTTGAGGGTCCGAACACTGAAGCTTTCTTT.

The chain has TRBV10-3 and TRBJ2-3; 7 bases align to TRBD1. Germline V lookup: CDR1 ENHRY, CDR2 SYGVKD. This CDR3 has 15 residues. The junction had 7 bases not matched to a gene; V was cut back by 7 bases and J by 0 bases. CDR3 in amino acids: CAIKGTAPSTDTQYF. The CDR3, as DNA: TGTGCCATCAAGGGGACAGCACCTAGCACAGATACGCAGTATTTT.

The chain has TRBV19 and TRBJ1-2; D not resolved. Trimming left V 5 bases short and J 8 bases short, with 12 bases between. Germline V CDR1 and CDR2: LNHDA, SQIVND (reference sequence). The CDR3 covers 12 residues. The CDR3 region is CASSWGDYGYTF. The DNA of the CDR3 is TGTGCCAGTAGTTGGGGAGATTACGGCTACACCTTC.

The rearrangement links TRBV7-2 to TRBJ2-1; tentative D call: TRBD2 (6 bases). This CDR3 is 15 amino acids long. V gave up 1 base and J gave up 7 bases, with 14 bases separating them. Germline CDR1 reads SGHTA; CDR2 reads FQGNSA. The CDR3 sequence: CASSLGAGSHNEQFF. The DNA for the CDR3 is TGTGCCAGCAGCTTAGGGGCGGGATCCCATAATGAGCAGTTCTTC.

V gene TRBV18 combines with J gene TRBJ2-7, with 8 bases fitting TRBD1. In germline, CDR1 is KGHSH, CDR2 LQKENI. CDR3 length equals 15 residues. The V gene end was trimmed by 4 bases and the J gene end by 5 bases; junction bases not matched to a gene: 10. The CDR3 nucleotides read TGTGCCAGCTCACAAACGGTACAGGGGGGTGACGAGCAGTACTTC. It translates to CASSQTVQGGDEQYF.

CDR3 protein: CSASPTQGSNGYTF. The CDR3 region has the DNA TGCAGTGCTAGTCCAACACAGGGCTCCAATGGCTACACCTTC. J is TRBJ1-2 and V is TRBV20-1, with a possible D match to TRBD1 (6 bases). From germline, CDR1 is DFQATT and CDR2 SNEGSKA (reference sequence). Between the trimmed V and J ends, which lost 3 bases and 6 bases, there was a span of 17 bases. CDR3 length: 14 amino acids.

The chain uses TRBV6-5 and TRBJ2-3; maybe TRBD2 (6 bases). The CDR3 runs to 15 residues. Trimming shortened V by 0 bases and J by 1 base, and 8 bases separated the two germline ends. Germline V gene sequence: CDR1 MNHEY, CDR2 SVGAGI. The CDR3 DNA sequence: TGTGCCAGCAGTTACTCGGGGGGACGCACAGATACGCAGTATTTT. It is translated as CASSYSGGRTDTQYF.

This rearrangement joins TRBV15 to TRBJ2-6; D is perhaps TRBD1 (5 bases). Trimming pared 0 bases from V and 0 bases from J, leaving 6 bases between. Germline V gene sequence: CDR1 LNHNV, CDR2 YYDKDF (reference sequence). This CDR3 is 16 amino acids long. The CDR3 coding sequence is TGTGCCACCAGCAGAGAGACAGACTCTGGGGCCAACGTCCTGACTTTC. Protein product: CATSRETDSGANVLTF. The variable domain in full, with the rest retrieved from reference TRBV15 and TRBJ2-6, is DAMVIQNPRYQVTQFGKPVTLSCSQTLNHNVMYWYQQKSSQAPKLLFHYYDKDFNNEADTPDNFQSRRPNTSFCFLDIRSPGLGDTAMYLCATSRETDSGANVLTFGAGSRLTVL.

The J gene is TRBJ1-6, the V gene TRBV4-3; a possible D gene is TRBD1 (6 bases). Trimming pared 0 bases from V and 9 bases from J, leaving 18 bases between. The CDR3 has 17 residues. Germline CDR1 is LGHNA and CDR2 is YSLEER. CDR3: CASSQDGLTGMGSPLHF. The DNA of the CDR3 is TGCGCCAGCAGCCAAGATGGCCTCACAGGGATGGGTTCACCCCTCCACTTT.

The rearrangement uses TRBV3-1 (or the pseudogene TRBV3-2) and TRBJ1-2; TRBD1 aligns across 7 bases. Germline CDR1 reads LGHDT; CDR2 reads YNNKEL (reference sequence). The CDR3 runs 14 residues. The ends lost 1 base at V and 7 bases at J; junction bases unmatched: 6. In DNA form, the CDR3 reads TGTGCCAGCAGCCAAGCTTCGACAGGGAGTGGCTACACCTTC. The encoded protein is CASSQASTGSGYTF.

This clone was seen only a few times. This chain uses TRBV19 with TRBJ2-5, with 8 bases fitting TRBD2. Per the germline V gene, CDR1 is LNHDA and CDR2 is SQIVND (reference sequence). The CDR3 extends over 15 amino acids. V shed 5 bases and J 1 base; nucleotides not matched to a gene: 6. CDR3 coding DNA: TGTGCCAGTAGTCCCTTAGCGGGGACCCAAGAGACCCAGTACTTC. Its translation is CASSPLAGTQETQYF.

The V call is TRBV4-2, the J call TRBJ2-1, with 15 bases aligning to TRBD2. Germline-derived CDR1 and CDR2 are LGHNA and YNFKEQ. This CDR3 region has 18 residues. The junction had 12 bases not matched to a gene; V was cut back by 4 bases and J by 8 bases. This CDR3 is CASSPGTSGGLESDEQFF. DNA of the CDR3: TGTGCCAGCAGCCCCGGGACTAGCGGGGGGCTGGAGTCCGATGAGCAGTTCTTC.

The V call is TRBV7-8, the J call TRBJ2-3, with no clear D. The germline V gene encodes CDR1 SGHVS and CDR2 FQNEAQ. V lost 2 bases, J lost 2 bases, and 17 bases lay in between. The CDR3 has 17 residues. The CDR3 region is CASSLSRLPSYTDTQYF. CDR3 coding DNA: TGTGCCAGCAGCTTAAGTAGACTTCCCTCGTACACAGATACGCAGTATTTT.

V gene TRBV18 combines with J gene TRBJ2-1; 8 bases line up with TRBD2. The CDR3 is 15 residues long. V lost 3 bases and J lost 6; bases outside the gene matches: 7. Germline V gives CDR1 KGHSH, CDR2 LQKENI. CDR3 sequence: CASSPGLREGNEQFF. For the CDR3, the DNA is TGTGCCAGCTCACCGGGACTCCGGGAGGGCAATGAGCAGTTCTTC.